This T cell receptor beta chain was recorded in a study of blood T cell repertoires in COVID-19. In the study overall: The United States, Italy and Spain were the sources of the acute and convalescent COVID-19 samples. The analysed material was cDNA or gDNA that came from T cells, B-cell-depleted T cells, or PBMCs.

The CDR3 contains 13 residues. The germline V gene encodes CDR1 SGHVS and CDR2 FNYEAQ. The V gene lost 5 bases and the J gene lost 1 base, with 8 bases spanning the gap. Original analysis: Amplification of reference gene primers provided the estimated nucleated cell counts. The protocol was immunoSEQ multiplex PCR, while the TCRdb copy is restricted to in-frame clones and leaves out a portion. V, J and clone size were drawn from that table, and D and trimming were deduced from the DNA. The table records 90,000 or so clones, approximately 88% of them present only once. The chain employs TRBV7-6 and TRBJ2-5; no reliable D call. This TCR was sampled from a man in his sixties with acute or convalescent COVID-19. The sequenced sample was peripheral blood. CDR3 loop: CASSSPTQETQYF. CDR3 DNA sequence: TGTGCCAGCAGCAGCCCAACCCAAGAGACCCAGTACTTC.